The 9 T cell receptor beta chains given below trace back to one sample, sequenced in a study of regulatory dendritic cells for organ transplantation. Sequenced by immunoSEQ multiplex PCR; TCRdb stores in-frame clones only, minus some. The sample contains 26,000 or so clones, roughly 85% of which appear only once. The sample consisted of naive CD4+ T cells from blood. Sample subset: CD45RA+ naive T cells. The receptors derive from a human donor in good health.

This chain links TRBV19 with TRBJ2-3, with TRBD1 matching over 8 bases. Unmatched junction bases numbered 10, after V lost 3 bases and J lost 2 bases. The CDR3 consists of 17 residues. Germline V CDR1 and CDR2: LNHDA, SQIVND (reference sequence). The CDR3 loop is CASSIGTGSSITDTQYF. The CDR3 coding sequence is TGTGCCAGTAGTATTGGGACAGGCTCATCCATCACAGATACGCAGTATTTT.

This rearrangement joins TRBV9 to TRBJ2-1; 14 bases agree with TRBD2. CDR3 length: 14 residues. Germline-derived CDR1 and CDR2 are SGDLS and YYNGEE. With 4 bases clipped from V and 8 bases from J, the junction kept 2 bases outside the gene matches. CDR3 region: CASSLGLAGDEQFF. CDR3 sequence (DNA): TGTGCCAGCAGCCTGGGACTAGCGGGGGATGAGCAGTTCTTC.

V and J are TRBV9 and TRBJ2-3; tentatively, D is TRBD2 (6 bases). There are 15 residues in the CDR3. CDR1 and CDR2 (germline): SGDLS, YYNGEE. Trimming cost V 3 bases and J 2 bases, with 13 bases left between them. The CDR3 spells CASSGGLLNTDTQYF. The CDR3 DNA sequence: TGTGCCAGCAGCGGGGGACTCCTAAACACAGATACGCAGTATTTT. The whole variable domain, remainder taken from reference TRBV9 and TRBJ2-3, is DSGVTQTPKHLITATGQRVTLRCSPRSGDLSVYWYQQSLDQGLQFLIQYYNGEERAKGNILERFSAQQFPDLHSELNLSSLELGDSALYFCASSGGLLNTDTQYFGPGTRLTVL.

The chain couples TRBV5-4 to TRBJ2-3; D unresolved. Trimming took off 4 bases at V and 1 base at J, with 16 bases between the two ends. CDR1 and CDR2 (germline): SGHNT, YYREEE (reference sequence). The CDR3 has 16 residues. The CDR3 spells CASSKLQAPGTDTQYF. Here the CDR3 DNA reads TGTGCCAGCAGCAAACTTCAGGCGCCTGGCACAGATACGCAGTATTTT.

This rearrangement joins TRBV19 to TRBJ2-2; no definite D call. There are 13 residues in the CDR3. The germline V and J ends were trimmed by 3 bases and 4 bases, with 6 bases remaining between them. Germline V gene lookup returns CDR1 LNHDA and CDR2 SQIVND (reference sequence). CDR3 coding DNA: TGTGCCAGTAGTATTCCGGGCACCGGGGAGCTGTTTTTT. It codes for CASSIPGTGELFF. Full variable domain (outside the CDR3, taken from reference TRBV19 and TRBJ2-2): DGGITQSPKYLFRKEGQNVTLSCEQNLNHDAMYWYRQDPGQGLRLIYYSQIVNDFQKGDIAEGYSVSREKKESFPLTVTSAQKNPTAFYLCASSIPGTGELFFGEGSRLTVL.

The chain has TRBV9 and TRBJ1-2; tentative D call: TRBD1 (5 bases). The CDR3 loop spans 15 amino acids. Looked up from germline, CDR1 is SGDLS and CDR2 is YYNGEE. V lost 4 bases and J 7 bases, leaving 20 bases between the germline ends. The DNA for the CDR3 is TGTGCCAGCAGCTCACCCGGGGGAGGGCGGAGTGGCTACACCTTC. Amino acid sequence: CASSSPGGGRSGYTF. The full variable domain, in which reference TRBV9 and TRBJ1-2 provide the parts outside the CDR3, is DSGVTQTPKHLITATGQRVTLRCSPRSGDLSVYWYQQSLDQGLQFLIQYYNGEERAKGNILERFSAQQFPDLHSELNLSSLELGDSALYFCASSSPGGGRSGYTFGSGTRLTVV.

This chain connects TRBV7-8 to TRBJ2-3; D might be TRBD1 (5 bases). This CDR3 region has 14 residues. The germline CDR1 and CDR2 sequences are SGHVS and FQNEAQ. V was cut by 2 bases and J by 2 bases, with 8 bases left in between. CDR3 nucleotides: TGTGCCAGCAGCTTAAGGACAATCACAGATACGCAGTATTTT. Translation: CASSLRTITDTQYF. Filled out from reference TRBV7-8 and TRBJ2-3, the complete variable domain reads GAGVSQSPRYKVAKRGQDVALRCDPISGHVSLFWYQQALGQGPEFLTYFQNEAQLDKSGLPSDRFFAERPEGSVSTLKIQRTQQEDSAVYLCASSLRTITDTQYFGPGTRLTVL.

The V call is TRBV6-1, the J call TRBJ2-3; 7 bases align to TRBD1. The V and J ends lost 6 bases and 4 bases, in that order; junction bases with no gene match: 4. Germline CDR1 MNHNS, CDR2 SASEGT. The CDR3 has 13 amino acids. The CDR3 is CASSGQAADTQYF. The CDR3, as DNA: TGTGCCAGCAGCGGACAGGCCGCAGATACGCAGTATTTT.

This clone was detected once. The J gene is TRBJ2-3, the V gene TRBV18, with 7 positions matching TRBD1. CDR3 size: 17 residues. CDR1 is KGHSH, CDR2 LQKENI, per germline. Trimming removed 5 bases from V and 2 bases from J; junction bases left unmatched: 13. The CDR3 region is CASSYYRGGKPTDTQYF. CDR3 DNA: TGTGCCAGCTCATACTACAGGGGCGGAAAACCCACAGATACGCAGTATTTT. Full variable domain (outside the CDR3, taken from reference TRBV18 and TRBJ2-3): NAGVMQNPRHLVRRRGQEARLRCSPMKGHSHVYWYRQLPEEGLKFMVYLQKENIIDESGMPKERFSAEFPKEGPSILRIQQVVRGDSAAYFCASSYYRGGKPTDTQYFGPGTRLTVL.